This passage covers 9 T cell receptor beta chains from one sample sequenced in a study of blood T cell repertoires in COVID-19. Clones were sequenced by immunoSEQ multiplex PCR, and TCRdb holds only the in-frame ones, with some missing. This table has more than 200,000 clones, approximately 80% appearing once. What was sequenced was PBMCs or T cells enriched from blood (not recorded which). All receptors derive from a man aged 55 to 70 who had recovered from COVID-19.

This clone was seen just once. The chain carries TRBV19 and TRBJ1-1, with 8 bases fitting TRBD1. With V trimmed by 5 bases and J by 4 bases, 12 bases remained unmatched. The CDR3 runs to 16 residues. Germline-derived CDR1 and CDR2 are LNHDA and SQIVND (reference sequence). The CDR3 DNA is TGTGCCAGTAGTCTCTACCCCGGACAGGGTACCACTGAAGCTTTCTTT. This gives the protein CASSLYPGQGTTEAFF. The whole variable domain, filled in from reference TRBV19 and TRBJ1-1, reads DGGITQSPKYLFRKEGQNVTLSCEQNLNHDAMYWYRQDPGQGLRLIYYSQIVNDFQKGDIAEGYSVSREKKESFPLTVTSAQKNPTAFYLCASSLYPGQGTTEAFFGQGTRLTVV.

The CDR3 DNA reads TGTGCCAGCAGTGGCGCGACAGGGGATACTGCAACTAATGAAAAACTGTTTTTT. Amino acid sequence: CASSGATGDTATNEKLFF. The chain carries TRBV6-1 and TRBJ1-4; 8 bases are shared with TRBD1. The CDR3 has 18 amino acids. With V trimmed by 4 bases and J by 0 bases, 10 bases remained unmatched. Germline V gene sequence: CDR1 MNHNS, CDR2 SASEGT.

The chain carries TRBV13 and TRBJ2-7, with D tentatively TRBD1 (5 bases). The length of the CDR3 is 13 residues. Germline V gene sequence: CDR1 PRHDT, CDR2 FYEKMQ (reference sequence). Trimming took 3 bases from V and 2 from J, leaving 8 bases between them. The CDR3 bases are TGTGCCAGCAGCTTTGGCAGGGCCTACGAGCAGTACTTC. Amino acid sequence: CASSFGRAYEQYF.

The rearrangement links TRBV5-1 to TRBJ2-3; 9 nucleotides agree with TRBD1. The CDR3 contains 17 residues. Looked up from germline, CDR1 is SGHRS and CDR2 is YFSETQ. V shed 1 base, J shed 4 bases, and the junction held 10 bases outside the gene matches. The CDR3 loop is CASSLLEGTGIADTQYF. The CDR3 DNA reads TGCGCCAGCAGCTTGTTGGAAGGGACAGGGATCGCAGATACGCAGTATTTT. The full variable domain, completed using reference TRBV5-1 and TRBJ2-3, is KAGVTQTPRYLIKTRGQQVTLSCSPISGHRSVSWYQQTPGQGLQFLFEYFSETQRNKGNFPGRFSGRQFSNSRSEMNVSTLELGDSALYLCASSLLEGTGIADTQYFGPGTRLTVL.

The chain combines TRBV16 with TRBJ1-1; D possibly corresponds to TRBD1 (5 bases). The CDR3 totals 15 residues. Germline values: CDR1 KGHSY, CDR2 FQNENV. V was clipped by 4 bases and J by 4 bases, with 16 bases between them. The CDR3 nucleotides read TGTGCCAGCAGCCTACGGACACGGGGGGGCACTGAAGCTTTCTTT. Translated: CASSLRTRGGTEAFF.

CDR3 bases: TGTGCCAGCAGCCATCGACAGAAAGGGGTCCTAGGTGAGCAGTTCTTC. This sequence encodes CASSHRQKGVLGEQFF. V gene TRBV3-1 (or the pseudogene TRBV3-2) combines with J gene TRBJ2-1; possible D gene TRBD1, 5 bases. Germline loops: CDR1 LGHDT, CDR2 YNNKEL (reference sequence). This CDR3 is 16 amino acids long. The germline V and J ends were trimmed by 3 bases and 9 bases, with 21 bases remaining between them.

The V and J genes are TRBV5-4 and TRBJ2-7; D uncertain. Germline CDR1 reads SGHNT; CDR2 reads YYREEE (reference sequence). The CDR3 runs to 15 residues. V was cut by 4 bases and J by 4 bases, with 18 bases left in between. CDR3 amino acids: CASSALRKSLYEQYF. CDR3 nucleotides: TGTGCCAGCAGCGCGCTTCGTAAAAGTTTATACGAGCAGTACTTC.

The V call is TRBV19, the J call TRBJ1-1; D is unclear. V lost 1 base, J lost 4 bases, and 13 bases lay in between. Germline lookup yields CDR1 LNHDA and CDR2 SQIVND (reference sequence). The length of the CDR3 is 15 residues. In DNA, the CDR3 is TGTGCCAGTAGTATAGCCCTGAGGGTTGGCACTGAAGCTTTCTTT. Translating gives CASSIALRVGTEAFF.

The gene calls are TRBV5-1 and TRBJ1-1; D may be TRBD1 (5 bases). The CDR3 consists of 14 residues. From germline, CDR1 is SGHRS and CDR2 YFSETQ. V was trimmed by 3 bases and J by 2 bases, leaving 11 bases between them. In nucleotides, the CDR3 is TGCGCCAGCAGCTACGACAGTTTTAACACTGAAGCTTTCTTT. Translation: CASSYDSFNTEAFF.